Listed below are T cell receptor beta chains from one sample, sequenced in a study of human T cells and chemical hapten exposure. TCRdb reprocessed the RACE reads via MiXCR and lists one record per CDR3 protein. The data show tens of thousands of distinct CDR3 sequences, with over 8% seen just once and 13% to 15% held by the top ten. The sample consisted of whole blood, taken in connection with sensitization to the hapten diphenylcyclopropenone (DPC). These receptors all stem from a middle-aged woman with alopecia areata. Some clones in this sample may be carry-over from other donors' samples. Each CDR3 is given with its conserved first and last residue. The order of the fields is J gene, D gene, clone size, V gene, CDR3 DNA, CDR3 protein. A D gene is named only where the DNA matches it firmly. Size tells how often a clone was seen (once, few, many) or the class of an expanded clone, and some rows leave it out.

j_call: TRBJ1-4
d_call: .
clone_size: many
v_call: TRBV12-3/TRBV12-4
cdr3_nt: TGTGCCAGCAGTATACCAGGGCCACGGGGGTATGAAAAACTGTTTTTT
cdr3_aa: CASSIPGPRGYEKLFF

j_call: TRBJ1-4
d_call: TRBD1
clone_size: many
v_call: TRBV5-1
cdr3_nt: TGCGCCAGCGGACAGGGTCCCGCTTCAAAACTGTTTTTT
cdr3_aa: CASGQGPASKLFF

j_call: TRBJ2-3
d_call: .
clone_size: few
v_call: TRBV9
cdr3_nt: TGTGCCAGCAGCCCTGGACTACCGGATACGCAGTATTTT
cdr3_aa: CASSPGLPDTQYF

j_call: TRBJ2-3
d_call: TRBD2
clone_size: .
v_call: TRBV6-4
cdr3_nt: TGTGCCAGCAGTCCGAGTAGCGGGGGCACAGATACGCAGTATTTT
cdr3_aa: CASSPSSGGTDTQYF

j_call: TRBJ2-3
d_call: .
clone_size: few
v_call: TRBV4-2
cdr3_nt: TGTGCCAGCAGCCAAGAGGCGTGGAACACAGATACGCAGTATTTT
cdr3_aa: CASSQEAWNTDTQYF

j_call: TRBJ1-1
d_call: .
clone_size: many
v_call: TRBV5-6
cdr3_nt: TGTGCCAGCAGCAACAGGGCGGTGACCATGAACACTGAAGCTTTCTTT
cdr3_aa: CASSNRAVTMNTEAFF

j_call: TRBJ2-2
d_call: .
clone_size: many
v_call: TRBV7-2
cdr3_nt: TGTGCCAGCAGCTTATATGACTACCCCGGGGAGCTGTTTTTT
cdr3_aa: CASSLYDYPGELFF

j_call: TRBJ1-5
d_call: .
clone_size: many
v_call: TRBV9
cdr3_nt: TGTGCCAGCAGCCCCGGGACGGTTGGCCTAGGCAATCAGCCCCAGCATTTT
cdr3_aa: CASSPGTVGLGNQPQHF

j_call: TRBJ2-7
d_call: TRBD1
clone_size: .
v_call: TRBV18
cdr3_nt: TGTGCCAGCTCACCCAAGGGGGCCCCCCATTACGAGCAGTACTTC
cdr3_aa: CASSPKGAPHYEQYF

j_call: TRBJ2-3
d_call: TRBD2
clone_size: few
v_call: TRBV20-1
cdr3_nt: TGCAGTGCTTTCCTTTGGACTAGCGGGGAAGGCACAGATACGCAGTATTTT
cdr3_aa: CSAFLWTSGEGTDTQYF

j_call: TRBJ2-7
d_call: TRBD1
clone_size: few
v_call: TRBV18
cdr3_nt: TGTGCCAGCTCACTCAAGAAGGGGGCCTCCTACGAGCAGTACTTC
cdr3_aa: CASSLKKGASYEQYF

j_call: TRBJ2-1
d_call: .
clone_size: .
v_call: TRBV12-3/TRBV12-4
cdr3_nt: TGTGCCAGCAGTCCCCTGCCAGGGGCCAACGGGGGTTTCTCCTACAATGAGCAGTTCTTC
cdr3_aa: CASSPLPGANGGFSYNEQFF

j_call: TRBJ1-1
d_call: .
clone_size: many
v_call: TRBV20-1
cdr3_nt: TGCAGTGCTAGAGAAGGGACTAACACTGAAGCTTTCTTT
cdr3_aa: CSAREGTNTEAFF

j_call: TRBJ1-1
d_call: .
clone_size: .
v_call: TRBV28
cdr3_nt: TGTGCCAGCTCGCCGGGGGGGGACACTGAAGCTTTCTTT
cdr3_aa: CASSPGGDTEAFF

j_call: TRBJ1-6
d_call: TRBD1
clone_size: many
v_call: TRBV4-2
cdr3_nt: TGTGCCAGCAGCCGGGGGGGACAGGCCAATTCACCCCTCCACTTT
cdr3_aa: CASSRGGQANSPLHF

j_call: TRBJ2-3
d_call: .
clone_size: .
v_call: TRBV5-6
cdr3_nt: TGTGCCAGCGGGACTGGGAACACAGATACGCAGTATTTT
cdr3_aa: CASGTGNTDTQYF

j_call: TRBJ2-6
d_call: .
clone_size: medium-sized
v_call: TRBV6-2/TRBV6-3
cdr3_nt: TGTGCCAGCAGTTACGGAAGCTCTGGGGCCAACGTCCTGACTTTC
cdr3_aa: CASSYGSSGANVLTF

j_call: TRBJ2-7
d_call: .
clone_size: .
v_call: TRBV7-6
cdr3_nt: TGTGCCAGCAGCTGGGAGGAGACGGCAAGCTCCTACGAGCAGTACTTC
cdr3_aa: CASSWEETASSYEQYF

j_call: TRBJ2-1
d_call: TRBD2
clone_size: many
v_call: TRBV19
cdr3_nt: TGTGCCAGTAGTATAAGGTCCAGCGGGGGGGAAAATGAGCAGTTCTTC
cdr3_aa: CASSIRSSGGENEQFF

j_call: TRBJ1-2
d_call: .
clone_size: few
v_call: TRBV12-3/TRBV12-4
cdr3_nt: TGTGCCAGCAGTTCAAGTGGTCGGGTCCGGAACTATGGCTACACCTTC
cdr3_aa: CASSSSGRVRNYGYTF

j_call: TRBJ1-1
d_call: .
clone_size: many
v_call: TRBV12-3/TRBV12-4
cdr3_nt: TGTGCAGCCCCTGACACGAGCACTGAAGCTTTCTTT
cdr3_aa: CAAPDTSTEAFF

j_call: TRBJ2-7
d_call: .
clone_size: few
v_call: TRBV11-2
cdr3_nt: TGTGCCAGCAGTCAAGGTTCGGGGGCCCCCTACGAGCAGTACTTC
cdr3_aa: CASSQGSGAPYEQYF

j_call: TRBJ2-1
d_call: TRBD1
clone_size: .
v_call: TRBV2
cdr3_nt: TGTGCCAGCAGGGACAGGAAATACAATGAGCAGTTCTTC
cdr3_aa: CASRDRKYNEQFF

j_call: TRBJ2-5
d_call: .
clone_size: few
v_call: TRBV7-2
cdr3_nt: TGTGCCAGCCGCCTCTTTTCCGACGAGACCCAGTACTTC
cdr3_aa: CASRLFSDETQYF